A selection of T cell receptor beta chains follows, all from one sample in a study of blood T cell repertoires in COVID-19. Assay used: immunoSEQ multiplex PCR; TCRdb lists only in-frame clones, some missing. Altogether 49,000 or so clones are present, around nine tenths being singletons, with the ten largest covering about 8%. Material for sequencing was peripheral blood. All receptors come from a man over 45 with acute or convalescent COVID-19. CDR3s include the opening cysteine and the closing phenylalanine or tryptophan.

CDR3: CASSGGTGGGSSYNSPLHF
J: TRBJ1-6
V: TRBV7-9

CDR3: CASSLRGETQYF
J: TRBJ2-5
V: TRBV7-8

CDR3: CASSAGTGAGTEAFF
J: TRBJ1-1
V: TRBV3-1/TRBV3-2

CDR3: CAWSGYLNTIYF
J: TRBJ1-3
V: TRBV30

CDR3: CASSVSTLNEKLFF
J: TRBJ1-4
V: TRBV2

CDR3: CASSLGQGEPQHF
J: TRBJ1-5
V: TRBV5-8

CDR3: CASSPEYTRVNTEAFF
J: TRBJ1-1
V: TRBV4-2

CDR3: CASSSPAGQDYGYTF
J: TRBJ1-2
V: TRBV19

CDR3: CASSSSGGWETQYF
J: TRBJ2-5
V: TRBV6-5

CDR3: CASSEQRGPEAFF
J: TRBJ1-1
V: TRBV2

CDR3: CASSLLGTANFFTLHF
J: TRBJ1-6
V: TRBV6-2/TRBV6-3

CDR3: CAISERGGDKTTEAFF
J: TRBJ1-1
V: TRBV10-3

CDR3: CASSQSPSSYNEQFF
J: TRBJ2-1
V: TRBV4-1

CDR3: CAISEDRPGDYGYTF
J: TRBJ1-2
V: TRBV10-3

CDR3: CASSPRISGNTIYF
J: TRBJ1-3
V: TRBV28

CDR3: CASRAGVGGIGELFF
J: TRBJ2-2
V: TRBV6-5

CDR3: CASSFETASYEQYF
J: TRBJ2-7
V: TRBV5-8

CDR3: CASTFDTEAFF
J: TRBJ1-1
V: TRBV6-5

CDR3: CASQSGGPYNEQFF
J: TRBJ2-1
V: TRBV2

CDR3: CASKRDERYGYTF
J: TRBJ1-2
V: TRBV7-8

CDR3: CASSQQGTGIDGYTF
J: TRBJ1-2
V: TRBV5-1

CDR3: CASSRQTNTEAFF
J: TRBJ1-1
V: TRBV6-2/TRBV6-3

CDR3: CASSLIAAGTEAFF
J: TRBJ1-1
V: TRBV28

CDR3: CASSLGGGYTF
J: TRBJ1-2
V: TRBV7-9

CDR3: CASRHPGTSGTDTQYF
J: TRBJ2-3
V: TRBV19

CDR3: CASSPDFSQPQHF
J: TRBJ1-5
V: TRBV18

CDR3: CASRDSAENTEAFF
J: TRBJ1-1
V: TRBV6-5

CDR3: CASRGLAPRSSYEQYF
J: TRBJ2-7
V: TRBV28

CDR3: CASSREDNEQFF
J: TRBJ2-1
V: TRBV25-1

CDR3: CASSLGTGHYEQYF
J: TRBJ2-7
V: TRBV14

CDR3: CASSLKQDPSYEQYF
J: TRBJ2-7
V: TRBV7-9

CDR3: CASSIRAGELFF
J: TRBJ2-2
V: TRBV5-8

CDR3: CASSLFGTQPPTNEKLFF
J: TRBJ1-4
V: TRBV27

CDR3: CAWTGGGEGETQYF
J: TRBJ2-5
V: TRBV30

CDR3: CASSLGGTLNTEAFF
J: TRBJ1-1
V: TRBV7-6

CDR3: CASSLVSGVSYNSPLHF
J: TRBJ1-6
V: TRBV7-2

CDR3: CASSLARSTATTEAFF
J: TRBJ1-1
V: TRBV11-2

CDR3: CASSPLGRAAGGNTIYF
J: TRBJ1-3
V: TRBV6-6

CDR3: CASSPTRGGVSTDTQYF
J: TRBJ2-3
V: TRBV19

CDR3: CASTLGRQMNTEAFF
J: TRBJ1-1
V: TRBV9

CDR3: CASSHKTGNEKLFF
J: TRBJ1-4
V: TRBV3-1/TRBV3-2

CDR3: CASSQVTGGTEAFF
J: TRBJ1-1
V: TRBV4-3

CDR3: CASRYSGTGGSGELFF
J: TRBJ2-2
V: TRBV28

CDR3: CASSYRMGQAETQYF
J: TRBJ2-5
V: TRBV7-2

CDR3: CASSVLSRSDQPQHF
J: TRBJ1-5
V: TRBV19

CDR3: CASSLVSQAGEQFF
J: TRBJ2-1
V: TRBV5-6

CDR3: CASSSGETTMNTEAFF
J: TRBJ1-1
V: TRBV5-1

CDR3: CASSERGQENYGYTF
J: TRBJ1-2
V: TRBV2

CDR3: CASSSGRQPQHF
J: TRBJ1-5
V: TRBV7-9

CDR3: CANVTGVNSNQPQHF
J: TRBJ1-5
V: TRBV6-5

CDR3: CASSPRLAGRQETQYF
J: TRBJ2-5
V: TRBV4-2

CDR3: CASSSLYEQYF
J: TRBJ2-7
V: TRBV27

CDR3: CASSLSRDLGETQYF
J: TRBJ2-5
V: TRBV5-6

CDR3: CASSLQGLGETQYF
J: TRBJ2-5
V: TRBV5-1

CDR3: CASSVEQGYGYTF
J: TRBJ1-2
V: TRBV9

CDR3: CATSDFDYSGDTGELFF
J: TRBJ2-2
V: TRBV24-1

CDR3: CASSLEVTGRTGNTIYF
J: TRBJ1-3
V: TRBV5-6

CDR3: CSTGYEQYF
J: TRBJ2-7
V: TRBV20-1

CDR3: CASSTGLAGGEQYF
J: TRBJ2-7
V: TRBV28